The rows below give T cell receptor beta chains drawn from one sample of a study of cytomegalovirus exposure and HLA in healthy donors. Profiled with immunoSEQ multiplex PCR; TCRdb holds only in-frame clones, not every one. The sample lists around 140,000 clones; more than 60% were seen once. The sample consisted of PBMCs. These receptors were obtained from a male donor in good health and CMV-seronegative. Both conserved end residues are part of each CDR3. A D gene is named only where the DNA matches it firmly. Expanded clones are given a class, and other clones once, few, many or no size at all.

J	size	V	D	DNA	CDR3
TRBJ1-5	-	TRBV10-2	TRBD1	TGCGCCAGCAGTTATGACAGGGATCAGCCCCAGCATTTT	CASSYDRDQPQHF
TRBJ1-4	-	TRBV7-2	TRBD1	TGTGCCAGCAGCTTAGGAGGGTCAGGGGGCGAAAAACTGTTTTTT	CASSLGGSGGEKLFF
TRBJ1-5	-	TRBV10-3	TRBD1	TGTGCCATCCAGGACAGGGCGAATCAGCCCCAGCATTTT	CAIQDRANQPQHF
TRBJ1-5	-	TRBV5-6	-	TGTGCCAGCAGCTTGGCGGTGGGGAGAGGGTATAATCAGCCCCAGCATTTT	CASSLAVGRGYNQPQHF
TRBJ2-5	-	TRBV7-3	-	TGTGCCAGCAGCTTGACTAGGGAGGAGACCCAGTACTTC	CASSLTREETQYF
TRBJ2-1	-	TRBV27	TRBD2	TGTGCCAGCAACGCACTAGCGGGACGTACCTACAATGAGCAGTTCTTC	CASNALAGRTYNEQFF
TRBJ2-1	-	TRBV21-1	-	TGTGCCAGCAGCTTCCGACAACCTGACTACAATGAGCAGTTCTTC	CASSFRQPDYNEQFF
TRBJ1-2	-	TRBV28	-	TGTGCCAGCAGTTTATCAGGGGCCTTTATGCGTAATGGCTACACCTTC	CASSLSGAFMRNGYTF
TRBJ1-2	-	TRBV29-1	-	TGCAGCGCCGGAGAGGTCACGGGAGGCTACACCTTC	CSAGEVTGGYTF
TRBJ1-3	-	TRBV11-3	TRBD1	TGTGCCAGAGGTCAGGGGGGAACTGGAAACACCATATATTTT	CARGQGGTGNTIYF
TRBJ2-7	-	TRBV4-2	-	TGTGCCAGCAGCCAAGACGGGACAACCAGTTACGAGCAGTACTTC	CASSQDGTTSYEQYF
TRBJ2-3	-	TRBV6-5	TRBD1	TGTGCCAGCAGTCGGACAGGGGAATCCGATACGCAGTATTTT	CASSRTGESDTQYF
TRBJ2-7	-	TRBV5-5	TRBD2	TGTGCCAGCAGCTTGTTGCCGGGGGGCTACGAGCAGTACTTC	CASSLLPGGYEQYF
TRBJ1-1	-	TRBV9	-	TGTGCCAGCAAACGTGAGGGGGTAAGCGCTGAAGCTTTCTTT	CASKREGVSAEAFF
TRBJ2-5	-	TRBV30	TRBD2	TGTGCCTGGAGCGGACTAGCTCGGGAGCAGTACTTC	CAWSGLAREQYF
TRBJ2-5	-	TRBV19	-	TGTGCCAGTAGTCCCTCAGGGTACGAGACCCAGTACTTC	CASSPSGYETQYF
TRBJ2-5	-	TRBV5-1	-	TGCGCCAGCAGCCCCTCTAGGACTCCCCAAGAGACCCAGTACTTC	CASSPSRTPQETQYF
TRBJ1-2	-	TRBV19	TRBD1	TGTGCCAGTAGTATCCGACAGGGGGCTGATGGCTACACCTTC	CASSIRQGADGYTF
TRBJ1-1	-	TRBV5-8	-	TGTGCCAGCAGCTTGCGGGGTGTATCCACTGAAGCTTTCTTT	CASSLRGVSTEAFF
TRBJ2-2	-	TRBV4-1	TRBD1	TGCGCCAGCAGCCTATTCTCAGGGGGCAACACCGGGGAGCTGTTTTTT	CASSLFSGGNTGELFF
TRBJ1-1	few	TRBV11-2	TRBD1	TGTGCCAGCAGCTTAGATCACGGAGGGGGCGCCGGCACTGAAGCTTTCTTT	CASSLDHGGGAGTEAFF
TRBJ1-1	-	TRBV6-5	-	TGTGCCAGCAGTTACTGGCAGAACACTGAAGCTTTCTTT	CASSYWQNTEAFF
TRBJ1-3	-	TRBV30	TRBD1	TGTGCCTGGGACCTGGCGGCACAGGGGAGAAACACCATATATTTT	CAWDLAAQGRNTIYF
TRBJ1-1	once	TRBV6-5	TRBD1	TGTGCCAGCAGTCGGGACAGTAATTTTGAAGCTTTCTTT	CASSRDSNFEAFF
TRBJ1-5	-	TRBV7-8	-	TGTGCCAGCAGCTCCTGGGGGAGGGGGACAACGGTTCAAGTCCAGCCCCAGCATTTT	CASSSWGRGTTVQVQPQHF
TRBJ1-1	few	TRBV5-4	-	TGTGCCAGCAGCTTGACGGGCCGGCGGGCTGAAGCTTTCTTT	CASSLTGRRAEAFF
TRBJ2-7	-	TRBV5-4	TRBD1	TGTGCCAGCAGTAAAACGACAGGGGGCGTCAACGAGCAGTACTTC	CASSKTTGGVNEQYF
TRBJ1-2	-	TRBV14	-	TGTGCCAGCAGCCAAGTTCTAGGGGTTAACTATGGCTACACCTTT	CASSQVLGVNYGYTF
TRBJ2-7	few	TRBV7-9	-	TGTGCCAGCAGCTTAGGGGTAGCCAGCTCCTACGAGCAGTACTTC	CASSLGVASSYEQYF
TRBJ1-1	few	TRBV7-6	-	TGTGCCAGCAGCTTAGGGGTCGGGGGGAACACTGAAGCTTTCTTT	CASSLGVGGNTEAFF
TRBJ1-2	-	TRBV28	TRBD1	TGTGCCAGCAGTCGACCGGGACAGAACTATGGCTACACCTTC	CASSRPGQNYGYTF
TRBJ1-2	-	TRBV4-2	-	TGTGCCAGCAGCCAAGATTTCGGGGGACGCAGTGGCTACACCTTC	CASSQDFGGRSGYTF
TRBJ1-4	few	TRBV11-2	-	TGTGCCAGCAGCTCATCGGGGGTTGAAAAACTGTTTTTT	CASSSSGVEKLFF
TRBJ1-2	-	TRBV11-2	-	TGTGCCAGCAGCTTAGACCCTGACAGGTACTATGGCTACACCTTC	CASSLDPDRYYGYTF
TRBJ1-1	-	TRBV5-4	-	TGTGCCAGCAGCTTGGGGCAGGGGACCCCGAACACTGAAGCTTTCTTT	CASSLGQGTPNTEAFF
TRBJ2-7	many	TRBV2	-	TGTGCCAGCACCGAGTCGGACAGCTACGAGCAGTACTTC	CASTESDSYEQYF
TRBJ2-1	-	TRBV19	TRBD2	TGTGCCAGTAGTATTCAGCGGGGGCACAATGAGCAGTTCTTC	CASSIQRGHNEQFF
TRBJ2-7	-	TRBV2	-	TGTGCCAGCACCCTACAGGGGACTTCCTACGAGCAGTACTTC	CASTLQGTSYEQYF
TRBJ1-1	-	TRBV7-2	-	TGTGCCAGCAGCTTAGGAGGGGGGGACACTGAAGCTTTCTTT	CASSLGGGDTEAFF
TRBJ1-5	-	TRBV10-3	-	TGTGCCATCAGTGAGGGAGAAAATCAGCCCCAGCATTTT	CAISEGENQPQHF
TRBJ2-1	few	TRBV7-2	TRBD2	TGTGCCAGCAGCTTAGTAGCTAGCGGGGGGGCTGGGCAGTTCTTC	CASSLVASGGAGQFF